A single sample gave rise to the 18 T cell receptor beta chains below, sequenced in a study of molecular identifiers for immune sequencing clone quantification. TCRdb reprocessed the PCR reads with MiXCR, giving one entry per CDR3 protein. The table includes about 500,000 distinct CDR3 sequences, about 22% detected once. The sequenced sample was naive CD8+ T cells from blood, with Jurkat cell RNA spiked in. Subset in this sample: FACS-sorted CD8+CD4-CCR7+CD45RA+ naive T cells. These receptors all stem from a human donor in good health. Some libraries in this study had Jurkat cell RNA spiked in.

This clonotype was found a few times. The rearrangement uses TRBV4-1 and TRBJ2-3, with D perhaps TRBD2 (6 bases). There are 16 residues in the CDR3. Trimming removed 1 base at V and 4 bases at J, with 15 bases between. Germline assignment: CDR1 MGHRA and CDR2 YSYEKL. CDR3 DNA: TGCGCCAGCAGCCAAGTCCACACCCTAGCGCCAGATACGCAGTATTTT. The encoded protein is CASSQVHTLAPDTQYF.

About this clonotype itself: A read error is likely, as this CDR3 ends without the conserved phenylalanine or tryptophan. This sequence joins TRBV4-1 and TRBJ1-6; D gene uncertain. This CDR3 contains 15 residues. The V end lost 1 base, the J end lost 1 base, and 5 bases lay between the germline ends. Germline V gene lookup returns CDR1 MGHRA and CDR2 YSYEKL. CDR3 sequence reads: CASSQGASYNSPLHS. CDR3 DNA: TGCGCCAGCAGCCAAGGAGCGTCCTATAATTCACCCCTCCACTCT.

There are many counts of this clonotype. This chain connects TRBV14 to TRBJ2-3; possibly TRBD2 for D (6 bases). The CDR3 is 16 amino acids. CDR1 is SGHDN, CDR2 FVKESK, per germline. V was pared by 1 base and J by 1 base, with 12 bases between. The CDR3 spells CASSQVAGGGTDTQYF. The CDR3 bases are TGTGCCAGCAGCCAAGTGGCAGGAGGGGGCACAGATACGCAGTATTTT.

This clonotype has more than one count but fewer than ten. Possible read error: a much larger clone is one base away. The chain joins TRBV6-2 or TRBV6-3 to TRBJ1-1; D is ambiguous. CDR1 is MNHEY, CDR2 SVGEGT, per germline. This CDR3 is built from 14 residues. Trimming shortened V by 2 bases and J by 3 bases, and 10 bases separated the two germline ends. The CDR3 loop reads CASSYRDGDTEAFF. CDR3 nucleotides: TGTGCCAGCAGTTACCGTGACGGGGACACTGAAGCTTTCTTT.

The chain uses TRBV20-1 and TRBJ2-7, with TRBD2 as a possible D gene (5 bases). Germline V gene lookup returns CDR1 DFQATT and CDR2 SNEGSKA (reference sequence). The ends were cut back, 0 bases at V and 0 bases at J, with 15 bases in the middle. The CDR3 runs 16 residues. CDR3 bases: TGCAGTGCTAGAGATAATGTTGGAAGCGGCTCCTACGAGCAGTACTTC. Protein product: CSARDNVGSGSYEQYF.

The chain joins TRBV7-8 to TRBJ1-6, with D perhaps matching TRBD1 (6 bases). The germline V and J ends were trimmed by 2 bases and 9 bases, with 17 bases remaining between them. From germline, CDR1 is SGHVS and CDR2 FQNEAQ. CDR3 length: 16 residues. The CDR3 here is CASSLTIQGPFSPLHF. The CDR3 DNA follows: TGTGCCAGCAGCTTAACCATACAGGGCCCCTTTTCACCCCTCCACTTT.

This clonotype was picked up a small number of times. The chain employs TRBV12-1 and TRBJ2-7; TRBD1 is the table's D call and was not checked against the DNA. TRBV12-1 is designated a pseudogene. This CDR3 has 15 amino acids. CDR3 nucleotide sequence: TGTGCCAGCAGCTCCGGGAAGGAACGGGACTACGAGCAGTACTTC. Translating it yields CASSSGKERDYEQYF.

This clonotype was recorded many times. The chain recombines TRBV28 with TRBJ2-7; 10 bases are a match to TRBD2. With V trimmed by 3 bases and J by 4 bases, 6 bases remained unmatched. The CDR3 extends over 15 amino acids. Germline V gene data show CDR1 as MDHEN and CDR2 as SYDVKM. CDR3 residues: CASSFSSGSPYEQYF. The DNA of the CDR3 is TGTGCCAGCAGTTTTTCTAGCGGGAGCCCGTACGAGCAGTACTTC.

The chain uses TRBV7-9 and TRBJ1-1; tentative D call: TRBD1 (5 bases). Trimming pared 2 bases from V and 0 bases from J, leaving 13 bases between. Germline assignment: CDR1 SEHNR and CDR2 FQNEAQ (reference sequence). The CDR3 spans 16 residues. CDR3: CASSLWGGPLNTEAFF. Here the CDR3 DNA reads TGTGCCAGCAGCTTATGGGGCGGCCCCTTGAACACTGAAGCTTTCTTT.

Points on this clonotype: A much bigger clone sits one base away, suggesting this may be a read error. The chain is built from TRBV18 and TRBJ2-5, with D perhaps being TRBD1 or TRBD2 (6 bases each). Germline CDR1 is KGHSH and CDR2 is LQKENI. The CDR3 length is 14 residues. In DNA form, the CDR3 reads TGTGCCAGCTCACCACCGGGGGGCCAAGAGACCCAGCACTTC. It specifies CASSPPGGQETQHF.

V is TRBV11-2 and J is TRBJ2-5; 8 nucleotides align to TRBD1. J lost 1 base, V lost 2 bases, and 6 bases had no gene match. Germline V gives CDR1 SGHAT, CDR2 FQNNGV. CDR3 length equals 16 residues. For the CDR3, the DNA is TGTGCCAGCAGCTTACTCGGGACAGGCATCCAAGAGACCCAGTACTTC. Translated, it gives CASSLLGTGIQETQYF.

This clonotype was counted between two and nine times. The chain is built from TRBV20-1 and TRBJ1-1; D is uncertain. Germline V gene lookup returns CDR1 DFQATT and CDR2 SNEGSKA (reference sequence). V lost 5 bases to trimming and J lost 6 bases, with 13 bases between them. The CDR3 has 12 residues. The DNA for the CDR3 is TGCAGTGCTCCTGACTATTCACCTGAAGCTTTCTTT. This codes for CSAPDYSPEAFF.

At least ten counts were recorded for this clonotype. CDR3 region: CASSQVTVAKNIQYF. The CDR3 bases are TGCGCCAGCAGCCAAGTTACAGTAGCCAAAAACATTCAGTACTTC. The rearrangement links TRBV4-1 to TRBJ2-4; D is uncertain. Looked up from germline, CDR1 is MGHRA and CDR2 is YSYEKL. This CDR3 spans 15 amino acids. V lost 1 base to trimming and J lost 0 bases, with 7 bases between them.

The rearrangement links TRBV19 to TRBJ2-2; 9 bases align to TRBD1. This CDR3 spans 15 amino acids. V shed 3 bases, J shed 5 bases, and the junction held 4 bases outside the gene matches. CDR1 LNHDA and CDR2 SQIVND come from the germline V gene (reference sequence). CDR3 sequence: CASSIGTGSTGELFF. CDR3 nucleotide sequence: TGTGCCAGTAGTATCGGGACAGGGAGTACCGGGGAGCTGTTTTTT.

This clonotype was found many times. V gene TRBV20-1 combines with J gene TRBJ2-7, with 11 bases that match TRBD1. Germline loops: CDR1 DFQATT, CDR2 SNEGSKA (reference sequence). The J segment lost 2 bases and the V segment lost 6 bases, leaving 9 bases of the junction unmatched. CDR3 length: 15 amino acids. In nucleotides, the CDR3 is TGCAGTGCCGTCGGACAGGGGGCAGTAACCTACGAGCAGTACTTC. This codes for CSAVGQGAVTYEQYF.

The V call is TRBV4-3, the J call TRBJ1-1; TRBD1 is a possible D gene (5 bases). Germline CDR1 LGHNA, CDR2 YSLEER. The CDR3 sequence is 15 residues long. Trimming left V 3 bases short and J 6 bases short, with 17 bases between. The CDR3 DNA reads as TGCGCCAGCAGCCATCCTGGGTCGGGGACTTCTGAAGCTTTCTTT. The encoded protein is CASSHPGSGTSEAFF.

There are many counts of this clonotype. The chain is built from TRBV19 and TRBJ2-7, with 11 bases aligning to TRBD2. V trimming: 5 bases; J trimming: 3 bases; junction bases outside the gene matches: 3. The CDR3 length is 14 residues. Per germline, CDR1 LNHDA and CDR2 SQIVND (reference sequence). CDR3 bases: TGTGCCAGTAGTTTCACTAGCGGGGGCTACGAGCAGTACTTC. It yields the protein CASSFTSGGYEQYF.

J is TRBJ2-1 and V is TRBV20-1; 8 bases line up with TRBD2. This CDR3 spans 14 amino acids. V lost 5 bases, J lost 7 bases, and 10 bases stayed unmatched. The germline V gene encodes CDR1 DFQATT and CDR2 SNEGSKA (reference sequence). CDR3 sequence: CSAAHSGETNEQFF. In DNA form, the CDR3 reads TGCAGTGCTGCCCATAGCGGGGAAACTAATGAGCAGTTCTTC.